The present T cell receptor beta chain was sequenced within a study of shared clonotypes between healthy human individuals. Findings and caveats of the study: Sorted-subset sequencing was shown by rarefaction to be incomplete despite large depth. Memory subsets generally showed smaller estimated richness than naive subsets did.

Sequenced by immunoSEQ multiplex PCR; TCRdb stores in-frame clones only, minus some. The sample has roughly 2 million clones, under 97% seen once. Note on this clone: The antigen remains undetermined.

In the CD4+ fraction, cells were divided into CD45RA+ naive and CD45RA-negative memory subsets. CDR3 length equals 15 residues. The V end lost 1 base, the J end lost 5 bases, and 14 bases lay between the germline ends. The germline CDR1 and CDR2 sequences are SGHAT and FQNNGV. Material: naive CD4+ T cells sorted from blood. Subset noted: CD45RA+ positively selected. The clonotype comes from a man between 18 and 29 years old in good health. The chain couples TRBV11-2 to TRBJ1-2, with D possibly TRBD1 on 6 matching bases. For the CDR3, the DNA is TGTGCCAGCAGCTTAGGACAGGTGTACGAATATGGCTACACCTTC. Residues: CASSLGQVYEYGYTF.